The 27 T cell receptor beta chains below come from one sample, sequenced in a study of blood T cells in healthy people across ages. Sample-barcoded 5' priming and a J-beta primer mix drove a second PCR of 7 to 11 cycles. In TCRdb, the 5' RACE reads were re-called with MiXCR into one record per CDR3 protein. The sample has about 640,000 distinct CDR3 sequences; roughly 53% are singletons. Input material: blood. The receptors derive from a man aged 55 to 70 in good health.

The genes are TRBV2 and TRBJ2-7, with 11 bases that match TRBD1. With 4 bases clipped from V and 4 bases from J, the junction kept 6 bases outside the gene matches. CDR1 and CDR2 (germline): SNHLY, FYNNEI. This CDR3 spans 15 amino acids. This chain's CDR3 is CASSGQGQGGYEQYF. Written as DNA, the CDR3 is TGTGCCAGCAGTGGGCAGGGACAGGGGGGTTACGAGCAGTACTTC.

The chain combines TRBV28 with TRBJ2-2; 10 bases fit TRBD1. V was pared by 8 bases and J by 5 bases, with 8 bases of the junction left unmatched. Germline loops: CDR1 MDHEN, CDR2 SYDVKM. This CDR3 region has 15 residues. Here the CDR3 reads CASLDRGRITGELFF. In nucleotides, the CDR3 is TGTGCCAGCCTCGACAGGGGGCGGATAACCGGGGAGCTGTTTTTT.

CDR3 amino acids: CASSPRTSGGDMAKNIQYF. The CDR3 region has the DNA TGTGCCAGCAGCCCTCGGACTAGCGGGGGGGACATGGCCAAAAACATTCAGTACTTC. The chain uses TRBV7-9 and TRBJ2-4; TRBD2 agrees at 15 bases. The CDR3 extends over 19 amino acids. J gave up 1 base and V 5 bases, and 9 bases lay outside the gene matches. Germline V gene lookup returns CDR1 SEHNR and CDR2 FQNEAQ (reference sequence).

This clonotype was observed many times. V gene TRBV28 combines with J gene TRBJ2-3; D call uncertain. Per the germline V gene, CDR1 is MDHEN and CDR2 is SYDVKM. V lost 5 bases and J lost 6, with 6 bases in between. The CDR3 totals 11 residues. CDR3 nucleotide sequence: TGTGCCAGCAGTCAGGTGGATACGCAGTATTTT. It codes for CASSQVDTQYF.

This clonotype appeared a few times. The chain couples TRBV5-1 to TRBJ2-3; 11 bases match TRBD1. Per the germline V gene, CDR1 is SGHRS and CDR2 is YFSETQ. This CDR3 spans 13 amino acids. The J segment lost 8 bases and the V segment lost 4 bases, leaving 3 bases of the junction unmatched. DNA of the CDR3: TGCGCCAGCAGCGGGGGGACAGGGGGTACGCAGTATTTT. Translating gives CASSGGTGGTQYF.

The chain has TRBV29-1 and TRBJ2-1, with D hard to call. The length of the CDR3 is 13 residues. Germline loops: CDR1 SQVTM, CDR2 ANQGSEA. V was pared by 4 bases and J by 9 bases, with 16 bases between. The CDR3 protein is CSVVLVSATEQFF. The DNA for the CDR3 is TGCAGCGTTGTGCTGGTGAGCGCTACTGAGCAGTTCTTC.

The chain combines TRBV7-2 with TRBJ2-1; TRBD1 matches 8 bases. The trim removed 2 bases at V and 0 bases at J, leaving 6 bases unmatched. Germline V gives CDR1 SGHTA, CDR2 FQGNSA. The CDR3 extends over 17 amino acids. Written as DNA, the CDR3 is TGTGCCAGCAGCTTAAGGGCGACAGGGGCCTCCTACAATGAGCAGTTCTTC. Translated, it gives CASSLRATGASYNEQFF.

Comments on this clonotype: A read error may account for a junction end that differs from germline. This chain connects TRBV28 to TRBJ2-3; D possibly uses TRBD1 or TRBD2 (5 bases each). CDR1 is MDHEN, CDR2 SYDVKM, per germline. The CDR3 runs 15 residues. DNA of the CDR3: TGTGCCAGCAGTTCCCCGAGGGGATCCACAGATACGCGGTATTTT. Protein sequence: CASSSPRGSTDTRYF.

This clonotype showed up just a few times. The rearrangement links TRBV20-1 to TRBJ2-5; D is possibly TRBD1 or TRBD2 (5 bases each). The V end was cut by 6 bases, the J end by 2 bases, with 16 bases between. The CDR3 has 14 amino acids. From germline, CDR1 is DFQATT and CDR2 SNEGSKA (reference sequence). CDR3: CSATIWGGQETQYF. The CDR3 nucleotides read TGCAGTGCCACCATTTGGGGCGGGCAAGAGACCCAGTACTTC.

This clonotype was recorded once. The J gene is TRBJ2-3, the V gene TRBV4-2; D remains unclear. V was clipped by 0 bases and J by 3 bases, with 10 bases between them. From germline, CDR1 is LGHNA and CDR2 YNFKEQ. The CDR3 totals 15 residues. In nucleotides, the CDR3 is TGTGCCAGCAGCCAAGAAACAGCCTCTACAGATACGCAGTATTTT. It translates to CASSQETASTDTQYF.

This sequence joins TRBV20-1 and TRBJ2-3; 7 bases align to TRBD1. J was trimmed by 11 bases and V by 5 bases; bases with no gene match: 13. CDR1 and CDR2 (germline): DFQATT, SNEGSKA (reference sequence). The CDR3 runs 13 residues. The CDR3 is CSADRAPVVMQYF. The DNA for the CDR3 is TGCAGTGCTGACAGGGCCCCGGTGGTTATGCAGTATTTT.

CDR3 in amino acids: CASSVGGYGVDTQYF. Here the CDR3 DNA reads TGTGCCAGCAGCGTAGGTGGATATGGGGTAGATACGCAGTATTTT. V and J are TRBV9 and TRBJ2-3; no clear D gene. Trimming stripped 0 bases from V and 5 bases from J, with 13 bases between. This CDR3 region has 15 residues. Germline V gene lookup returns CDR1 SGDLS and CDR2 YYNGEE.

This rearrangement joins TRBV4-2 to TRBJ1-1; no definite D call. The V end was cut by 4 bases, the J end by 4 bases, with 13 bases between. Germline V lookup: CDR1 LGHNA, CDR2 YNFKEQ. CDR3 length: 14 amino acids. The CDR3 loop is CASSPPNSGTEAFF. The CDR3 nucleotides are TGTGCCAGCAGCCCGCCTAACTCTGGCACTGAAGCTTTCTTT.

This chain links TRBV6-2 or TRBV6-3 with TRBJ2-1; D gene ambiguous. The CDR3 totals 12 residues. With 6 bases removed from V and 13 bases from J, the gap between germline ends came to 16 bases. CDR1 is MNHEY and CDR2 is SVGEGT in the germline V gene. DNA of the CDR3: TGTGCCAGCAGAACCAGTCTTGGGGTACAGTTCTTC. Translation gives CASRTSLGVQFF.

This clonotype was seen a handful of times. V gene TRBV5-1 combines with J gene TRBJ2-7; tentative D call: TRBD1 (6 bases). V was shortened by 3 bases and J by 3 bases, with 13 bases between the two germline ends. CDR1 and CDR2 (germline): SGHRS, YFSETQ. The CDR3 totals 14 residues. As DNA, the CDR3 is TGCGCCAGCAGCTACACAGGGTCCAACTACGAGCAGTACTTC. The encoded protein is CASSYTGSNYEQYF.

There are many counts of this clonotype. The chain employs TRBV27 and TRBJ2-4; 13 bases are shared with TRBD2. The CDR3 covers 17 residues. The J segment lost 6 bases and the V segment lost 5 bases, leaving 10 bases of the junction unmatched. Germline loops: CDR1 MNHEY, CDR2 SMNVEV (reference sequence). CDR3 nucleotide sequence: TGTGCCAGCAGTCCTCGGACTAGCGGGGGAGGAAGAAACATTCAGTACTTC. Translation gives CASSPRTSGGGRNIQYF.

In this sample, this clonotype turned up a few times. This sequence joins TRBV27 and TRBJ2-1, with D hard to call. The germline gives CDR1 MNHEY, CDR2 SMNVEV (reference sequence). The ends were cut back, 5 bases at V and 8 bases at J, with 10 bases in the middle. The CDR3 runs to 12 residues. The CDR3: CASSDRAYEQFF. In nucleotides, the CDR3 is TGTGCCAGCAGTGATCGGGCATATGAGCAGTTCTTC.

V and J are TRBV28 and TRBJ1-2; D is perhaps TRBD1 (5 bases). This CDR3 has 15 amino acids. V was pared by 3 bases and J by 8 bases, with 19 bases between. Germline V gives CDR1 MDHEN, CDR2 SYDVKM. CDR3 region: CASSLVPQGPTGYTF. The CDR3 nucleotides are TGTGCCAGCAGTTTGGTCCCTCAGGGCCCGACGGGCTACACCTTC.

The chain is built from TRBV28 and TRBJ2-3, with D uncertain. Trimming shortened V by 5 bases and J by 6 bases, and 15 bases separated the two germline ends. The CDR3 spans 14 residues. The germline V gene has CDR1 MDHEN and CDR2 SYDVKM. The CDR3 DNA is TGTGCCAGCAGTCCGCCCACCTTGCCCGATACGCAGTATTTT. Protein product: CASSPPTLPDTQYF.

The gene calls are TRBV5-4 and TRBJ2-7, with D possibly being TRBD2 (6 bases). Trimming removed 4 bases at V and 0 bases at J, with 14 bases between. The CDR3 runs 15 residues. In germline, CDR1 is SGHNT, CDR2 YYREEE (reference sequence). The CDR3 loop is CASSGSGGPSYEQYF. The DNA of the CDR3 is TGTGCCAGCAGCGGCTCCGGAGGGCCCTCCTACGAGCAGTACTTC.

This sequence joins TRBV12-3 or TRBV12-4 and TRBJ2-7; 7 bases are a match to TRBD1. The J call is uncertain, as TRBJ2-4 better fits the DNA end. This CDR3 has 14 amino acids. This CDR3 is CASSFDRVKDIQYF. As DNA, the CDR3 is TGTGCCAGCAGTTTTGACAGGGTTAAAGACATTCAGTACTTC.

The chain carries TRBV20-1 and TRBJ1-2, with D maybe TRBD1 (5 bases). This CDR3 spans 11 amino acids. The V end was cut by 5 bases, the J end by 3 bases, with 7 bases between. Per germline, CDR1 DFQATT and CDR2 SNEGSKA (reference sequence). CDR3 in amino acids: CSAAGDYGYTF. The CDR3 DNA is TGCAGTGCTGCGGGGGACTATGGCTACACCTTC.

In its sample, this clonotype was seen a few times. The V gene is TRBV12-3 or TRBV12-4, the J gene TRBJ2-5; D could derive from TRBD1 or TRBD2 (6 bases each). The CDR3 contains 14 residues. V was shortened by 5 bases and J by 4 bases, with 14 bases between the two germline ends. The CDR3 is CASSGERGRETQYF. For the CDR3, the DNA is TGTGCCAGCAGTGGCGAACGGGGGCGAGAGACCCAGTACTTC.

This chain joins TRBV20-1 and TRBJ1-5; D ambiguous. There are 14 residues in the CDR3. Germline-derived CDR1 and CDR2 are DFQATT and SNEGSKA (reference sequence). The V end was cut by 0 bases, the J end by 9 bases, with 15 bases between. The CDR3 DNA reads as TGCAGTGCTAGAGATACGCCCGGCGGACCGCCCCAGCATTTT. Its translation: CSARDTPGGPPQHF.

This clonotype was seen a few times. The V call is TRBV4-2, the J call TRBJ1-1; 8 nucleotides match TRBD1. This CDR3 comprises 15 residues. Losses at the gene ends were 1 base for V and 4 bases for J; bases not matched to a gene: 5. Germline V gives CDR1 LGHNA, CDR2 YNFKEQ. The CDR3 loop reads CASSQVRTGITEAFF. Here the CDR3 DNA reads TGTGCCAGCAGCCAAGTCAGGACAGGGATCACTGAAGCTTTCTTT.

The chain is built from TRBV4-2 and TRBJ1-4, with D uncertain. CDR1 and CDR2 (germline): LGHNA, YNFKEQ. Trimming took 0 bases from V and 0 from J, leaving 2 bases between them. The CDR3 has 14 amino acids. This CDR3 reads CASSQDATNEKLFF. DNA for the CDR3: TGTGCCAGCAGCCAAGACGCAACTAATGAAAAACTGTTTTTT.

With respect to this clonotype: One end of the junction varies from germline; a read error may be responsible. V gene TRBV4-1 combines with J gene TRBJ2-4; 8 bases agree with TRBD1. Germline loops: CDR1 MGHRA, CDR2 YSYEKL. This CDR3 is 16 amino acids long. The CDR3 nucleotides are TGCGCCAGCAGCCGCGCATCAGGGACAGGAAAAAACACTCAGTACTTC. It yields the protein CASSRASGTGKNTQYF.